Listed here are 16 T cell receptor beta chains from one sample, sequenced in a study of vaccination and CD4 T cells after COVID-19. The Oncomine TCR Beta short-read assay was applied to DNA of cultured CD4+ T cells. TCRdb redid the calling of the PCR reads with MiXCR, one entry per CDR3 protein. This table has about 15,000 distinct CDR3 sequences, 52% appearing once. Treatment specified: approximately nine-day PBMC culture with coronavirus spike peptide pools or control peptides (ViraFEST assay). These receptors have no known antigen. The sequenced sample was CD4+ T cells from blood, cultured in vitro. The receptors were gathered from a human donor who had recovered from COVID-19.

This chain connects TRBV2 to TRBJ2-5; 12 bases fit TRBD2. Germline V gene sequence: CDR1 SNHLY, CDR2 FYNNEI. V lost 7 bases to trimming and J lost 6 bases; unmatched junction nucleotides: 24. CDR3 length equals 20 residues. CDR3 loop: CASIPGRLRLAGAISKTQYF. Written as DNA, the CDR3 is TGTGCCAGCATCCCGGGGAGGTTAAGACTAGCGGGAGCCATCTCGAAGACCCAGTACTTC.

The CDR3 DNA is TGTGCCAGCAGCCTCAGGCGTGGGGGTAGCAATCAGCCCCAGCATTTT. Protein: CASSLRRGGSNQPQHF. The J gene is TRBJ1-5, the V gene TRBV27; D might be TRBD1 (5 bases). Germline V gene sequence: CDR1 MNHEY, CDR2 SMNVEV (reference sequence). The CDR3 has 16 residues. The V end lost 6 bases, the J end lost 0 bases, and 15 bases lay between the germline ends.

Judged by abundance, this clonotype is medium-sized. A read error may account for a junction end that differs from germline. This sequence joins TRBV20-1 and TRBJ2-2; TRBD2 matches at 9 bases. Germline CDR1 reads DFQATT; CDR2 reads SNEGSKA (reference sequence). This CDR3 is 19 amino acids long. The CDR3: CSARGPGSGTSSNTGELFF. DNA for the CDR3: TGCAGTGCAAGAGGTCCGGGCTCCGGGACTAGCTCGAACACCGGGGAGCTGTTTTTT.

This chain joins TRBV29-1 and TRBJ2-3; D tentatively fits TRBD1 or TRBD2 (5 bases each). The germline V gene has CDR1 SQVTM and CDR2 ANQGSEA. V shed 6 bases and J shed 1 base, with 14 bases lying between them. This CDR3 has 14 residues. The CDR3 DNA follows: TGCAGCGTACCCTCACGGGACCGCACAGATACGCAGTATTTT. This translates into CSVPSRDRTDTQYF.

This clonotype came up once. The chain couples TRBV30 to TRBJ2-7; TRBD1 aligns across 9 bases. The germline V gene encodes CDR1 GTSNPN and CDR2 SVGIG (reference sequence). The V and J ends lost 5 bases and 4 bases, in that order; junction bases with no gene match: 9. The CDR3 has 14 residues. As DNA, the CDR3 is TGTGCCTGGGGGGGGACAGGGCCGGGGTACGAGCAGTACTTC. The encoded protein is CAWGGTGPGYEQYF.

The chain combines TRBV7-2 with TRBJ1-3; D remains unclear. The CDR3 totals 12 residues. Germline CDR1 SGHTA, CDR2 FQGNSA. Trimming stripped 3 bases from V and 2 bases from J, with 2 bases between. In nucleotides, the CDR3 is TGTGCCAGCAGCTTGGCTGGAAACACCATATATTTT. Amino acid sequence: CASSLAGNTIYF.

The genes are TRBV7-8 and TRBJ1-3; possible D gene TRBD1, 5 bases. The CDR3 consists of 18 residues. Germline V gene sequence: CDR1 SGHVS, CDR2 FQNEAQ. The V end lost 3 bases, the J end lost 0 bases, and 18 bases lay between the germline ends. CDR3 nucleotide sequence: TGTGCCAGCAGCTTCGGGGGACGGTTTGAAACCTCTGGAAACACCATATATTTT. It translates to CASSFGGRFETSGNTIYF.

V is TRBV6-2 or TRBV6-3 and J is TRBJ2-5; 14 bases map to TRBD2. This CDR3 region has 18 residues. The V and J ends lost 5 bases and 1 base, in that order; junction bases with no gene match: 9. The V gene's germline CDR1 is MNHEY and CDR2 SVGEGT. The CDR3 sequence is CASSPGLAGVPGQETQYF. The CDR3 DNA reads TGTGCCAGCAGTCCGGGACTAGCGGGAGTTCCCGGCCAAGAGACCCAGTACTTC.

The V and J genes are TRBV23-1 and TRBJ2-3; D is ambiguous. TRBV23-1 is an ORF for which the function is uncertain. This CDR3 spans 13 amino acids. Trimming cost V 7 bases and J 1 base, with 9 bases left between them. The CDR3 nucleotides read TGCGCCAGCATCCGGTGGGGCACAGATACGCAGTATTTT. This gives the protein CASIRWGTDTQYF.

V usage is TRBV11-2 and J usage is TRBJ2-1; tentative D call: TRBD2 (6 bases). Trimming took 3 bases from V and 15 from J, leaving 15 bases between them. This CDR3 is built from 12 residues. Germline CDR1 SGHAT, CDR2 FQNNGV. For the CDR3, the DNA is TGTGCCAGCAGCTTCGAGCGGGCCTACTTGTTCTTC. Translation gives CASSFERAYLFF.

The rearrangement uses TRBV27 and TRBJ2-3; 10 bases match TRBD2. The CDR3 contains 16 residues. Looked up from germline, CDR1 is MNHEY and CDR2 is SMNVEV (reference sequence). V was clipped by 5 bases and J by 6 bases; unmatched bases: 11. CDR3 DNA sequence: TGTGCCAGCAGTCGACCCAGCGGGGGGGGGAGCGATACGCAGTATTTT. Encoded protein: CASSRPSGGGSDTQYF.

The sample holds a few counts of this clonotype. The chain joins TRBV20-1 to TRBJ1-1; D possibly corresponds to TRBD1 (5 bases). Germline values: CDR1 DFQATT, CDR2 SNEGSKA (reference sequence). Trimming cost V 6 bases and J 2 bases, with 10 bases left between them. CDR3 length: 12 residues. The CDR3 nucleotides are TGCAGTGCGGTCCAGGGTAACACTGAAGCTTTCTTT. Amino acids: CSAVQGNTEAFF.

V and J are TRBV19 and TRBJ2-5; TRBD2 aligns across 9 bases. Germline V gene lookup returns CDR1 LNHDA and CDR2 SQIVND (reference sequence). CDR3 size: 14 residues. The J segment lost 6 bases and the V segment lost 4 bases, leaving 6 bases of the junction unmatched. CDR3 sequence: CASSTAGTSKTQYF. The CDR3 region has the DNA TGTGCCAGTAGTACAGCCGGGACTAGCAAGACCCAGTACTTC. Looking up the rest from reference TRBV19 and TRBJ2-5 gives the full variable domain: DGGITQSPKYLFRKEGQNVTLSCEQNLNHDAMYWYRQDPGQGLRLIYYSQIVNDFQKGDIAEGYSVSREKKESFPLTVTSAQKNPTAFYLCASSTAGTSKTQYFGPGTRLLVL.

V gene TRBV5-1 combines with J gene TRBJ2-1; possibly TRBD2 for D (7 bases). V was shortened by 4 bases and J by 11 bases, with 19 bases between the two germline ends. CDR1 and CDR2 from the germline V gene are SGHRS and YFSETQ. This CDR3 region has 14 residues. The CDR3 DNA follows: TGCGCCAGCAGCCCCTGGGAAGGGGGGACTAAGCAGTTCTTC. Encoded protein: CASSPWEGGTKQFF.

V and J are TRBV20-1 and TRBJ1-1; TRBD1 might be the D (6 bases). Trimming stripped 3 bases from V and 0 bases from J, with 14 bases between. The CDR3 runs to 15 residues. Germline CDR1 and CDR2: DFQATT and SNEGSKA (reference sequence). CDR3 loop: CSARPGHRMNTEAFF. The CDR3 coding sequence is TGCAGTGCTAGGCCGGGACACAGAATGAACACTGAAGCTTTCTTT.

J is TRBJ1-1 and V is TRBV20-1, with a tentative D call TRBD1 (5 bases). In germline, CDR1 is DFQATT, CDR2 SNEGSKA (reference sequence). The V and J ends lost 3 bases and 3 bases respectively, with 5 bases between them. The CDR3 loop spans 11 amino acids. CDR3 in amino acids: CSASRDTEAFF. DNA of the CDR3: TGCAGTGCTAGCAGGGACACTGAAGCTTTCTTT.